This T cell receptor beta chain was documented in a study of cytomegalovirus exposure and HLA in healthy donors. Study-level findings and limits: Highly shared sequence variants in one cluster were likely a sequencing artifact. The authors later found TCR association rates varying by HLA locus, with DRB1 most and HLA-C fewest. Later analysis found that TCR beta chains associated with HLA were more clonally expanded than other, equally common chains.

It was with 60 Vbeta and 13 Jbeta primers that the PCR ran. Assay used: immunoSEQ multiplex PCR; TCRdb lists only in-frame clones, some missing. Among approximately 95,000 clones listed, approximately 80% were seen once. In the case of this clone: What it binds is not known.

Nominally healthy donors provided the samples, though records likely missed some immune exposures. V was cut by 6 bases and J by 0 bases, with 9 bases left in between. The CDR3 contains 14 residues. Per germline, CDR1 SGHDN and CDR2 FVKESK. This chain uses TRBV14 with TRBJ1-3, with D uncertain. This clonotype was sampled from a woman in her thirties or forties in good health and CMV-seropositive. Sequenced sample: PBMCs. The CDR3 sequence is CASSHLSSGNTIYF. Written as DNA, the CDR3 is TGTGCCAGCAGTCATCTAAGCTCTGGAAACACCATATATTTT.